Here is one T cell receptor beta chain with its context. Generated by immunoSEQ multiplex PCR, the TCRdb table keeps only in-frame clones and is missing some. Here the sample spans around 200,000 clones, 80% to 90% being singletons. This record comes from a study of cytomegalovirus exposure and HLA in healthy donors. Deletions cut 5 bases from V and 4 bases from J, with 13 bases between. In germline, CDR1 is SEHNR, CDR2 FQNEAQ (reference sequence). The CDR3 consists of 14 residues. This chain joins TRBV7-9 and TRBJ2-3; D uncertain. The receptor was isolated from a woman younger than 35 in good health and CMV-seronegative. The sequenced material came from PBMCs. The CDR3 is CASSTTENADTQYF. The CDR3 region has the DNA TGTGCCAGCAGCACCACAGAGAACGCAGATACGCAGTATTTT.